In this sample, the clone carrying this T cell receptor beta chain turned up once. Its antigen is still unknown. The sample is drawn from a study of shared clonotypes between healthy human individuals. Overall study findings and caveats: Sequencing depth was expected to influence donor clonotype sharing.

Investigators divided CD4+ cells into CD45RA+ naive and CD45RA-negative memory subsets. Several immunoSEQ 96-well plates shared each subset's DNA, each plate a replicate. The protocol was immunoSEQ multiplex PCR, while the TCRdb copy is restricted to in-frame clones and leaves out a portion. The sample shows some 1.5 million clones, roughly 96% of them seen only once. CDR1 and CDR2 (germline): SEHNR, FQNEAQ (reference sequence). The CDR3 is made up of 14 amino acids. V lost 5 bases to trimming and J lost 5 bases; unmatched junction nucleotides: 7. The source of this sequence is a man aged 30-40 years in good health. The source material was naive CD4+ T cells sorted from blood. Documented subset: CD45RA+ positively selected. This chain uses TRBV7-9 with TRBJ2-5, with 8 positions matching TRBD2. The CDR3 bases are TGTGCCAGCAGCCTGAGCGGGAGCGGCGAGACCCAGTACTTC. Its protein is CASSLSGSGETQYF.